This TCR beta chain was found in a study of T-cell reconstitution after alpha-beta-depleted transplantation in children (dated by TCRdb to about 2016). A note on the overall study: T-cell immune reconstitution after TCRalphabeta/CD19-depleted allogeneic hematopoietic cell transplantation in children was quantitatively tracked in the study by means of TCR repertoire profiling. Results and caveats for the whole study, not just this receptor: About two months after transplant, the apparently early recovery of alphabetaT-cell counts reportedly depended on just several hundred clones that had expanded rapidly and came from non-depleted graft cells. Over the following months the frequencies of hyperexpanded clones went down, and after one year T-cell counts and TCRbeta diversity were mostly credited to newly produced T cells. The high TCRbeta diversity at day 60 in some patients was ascribed to recipient T cells and intrathymic progenitors that had survived conditioning.

Including the terminal cysteine and phenylalanine, the CDR3 comprises 14 residues. The read is trimmed to its CDR3 DNA, 42 bases read in frame from base 1. Cut back by 2 bases and 2 bases, the V and J ends lie 10 bases apart. In the germline V gene, CDR1 corresponds to KGHSH and CDR2 to LQKENI. In its sample, this clonotype was seen many times. There is no known antigen for this receptor. Base qualities were left out, and no much larger clone turns up one base away. This sample's treatment or condition label indicates: allogeneic hematopoietic cell transplantation with graft depleted of TCRalphabeta T cells and CD19 B cells. The transplant recipients were children given TCRalphabeta/CD19-depleted allogeneic hematopoietic cell grafts. Libraries were made using PCR. These reads were obtained on an Illumina HiSeq 2500. Molecular barcoding was employed in the preparation of TCR libraries, with unique molecular identifiers being used to normalize TCRbeta repertoire quantification. The public reads were quality trimmed at Q25 with fastp and then assembled into clones with MiXCR by TCRdb, keeping productive beta chains. Rows are combined by CDR3 protein, so each entry shows the most common genes and DNA. For this sample there are a few hundred thousand distinct CDR3 sequences; over 9.5% appear just once. The top ten clones comprise less than 8% of the sample.

The source is a boy younger than two with acute myeloid leukemia, due to receive a stem cell transplant. Source: PBMCs, taken before TCRalphabeta/CD19-depleted stem cell transplant. The rearrangement joined TRBV18 to TRBJ2-7; TRBD1 is a weak D gene call, 5 bases matching. In nucleotide form, the sequence is TGTGCCAGCTCACCAGCAGGGCATACCTACGAGCAGTACTTC. It encodes CASSPAGHTYEQYF. Outside the CDR3, residues come from the reference TRBV18 and TRBJ2-7 proteins, so the full variable domain is: NAGVMQNPRHLVRRRGQEARLRCSPMKGHSHVYWYRQLPEEGLKFMVYLQKENIIDESGMPKERFSAEFPKEGPSILRIQQVVRGDSAAYFCASSPAGHTYEQYFGPGTRLTVT.